The rows below give T cell receptor beta chains drawn from one sample of a study of T cell responses to AZD1222 COVID-19 vaccine. Clones were read by immunoSEQ multiplex PCR, and TCRdb kept only the in-frame ones, dropping some. The data hold about 83,000 clones, with 88% observed a single time. The source was peripheral blood, collected on day 0 of MenACWY control vaccination. The receptor source for this set is an adult in good health. Both conserved end residues are part of each CDR3. A D gene is named only where the DNA matches it firmly. The listing skips clone size in some rows; elsewhere it reads once, few, many or a size class.

CDR3 protein: CASSSGEGGSGYSNQPQHF
CDR3 DNA: TGTGCCAGCAGCTCCGGAGAGGGGGGAAGTGGGTATAGCAATCAGCCCCAGCATTTT
clone size: -
D gene: -
J gene: TRBJ1-5
V gene: TRBV28

CDR3 protein: CASSLGLAGAGTQYF
CDR3 DNA: TGTGCCAGCAGCTTAGGACTAGCGGGAGCGGGGACCCAGTACTTC
clone size: -
D gene: TRBD2
J gene: TRBJ2-5
V gene: TRBV7-2

CDR3 protein: CASRDREETQYF
CDR3 DNA: TGTGCCAGCCGCGACAGGGAAGAGACCCAGTACTTC
clone size: -
D gene: TRBD1
J gene: TRBJ2-5
V gene: TRBV6-5

CDR3 protein: CASSSRTRKNTEAFF
CDR3 DNA: TGTGCCAGCAGTTCCCGCACCAGGAAGAACACTGAAGCTTTCTTT
clone size: -
D gene: -
J gene: TRBJ1-1
V gene: TRBV28

CDR3 protein: CASSLQGHMGGYTF
CDR3 DNA: TGTGCCAGCAGCTTACAGGGTCACATGGGTGGCTACACCTTC
clone size: -
D gene: -
J gene: TRBJ1-2
V gene: TRBV5-4

CDR3 protein: CAWSVDSNQPQHF
CDR3 DNA: TGTGCCTGGAGTGTCGACTCCAATCAGCCCCAGCATTTT
clone size: -
D gene: -
J gene: TRBJ1-5
V gene: TRBV30

CDR3 protein: CASSPITGATEAFF
CDR3 DNA: TGTGCCAGCAGCCCAATCACAGGGGCCACTGAAGCTTTCTTT
clone size: -
D gene: TRBD1
J gene: TRBJ1-1
V gene: TRBV9

CDR3 protein: CASSWDRGKGGYTF
CDR3 DNA: TGTGCCAGCAGCTGGGACAGGGGGAAAGGTGGCTACACCTTC
clone size: -
D gene: TRBD1
J gene: TRBJ1-2
V gene: TRBV5-4

CDR3 protein: CASSYSGRDYGYTF
CDR3 DNA: TGTGCCAGCAGTTACTCGGGCAGGGACTATGGCTACACCTTC
clone size: -
D gene: -
J gene: TRBJ1-2
V gene: TRBV6-5

CDR3 protein: CASSNAPGQQYF
CDR3 DNA: TGTGCCAGCAGCAATGCACCGGGACAGCAGTACTTC
clone size: -
D gene: -
J gene: TRBJ2-7
V gene: TRBV7-8

CDR3 protein: CSAVSPNFHGYTF
CDR3 DNA: TGCAGCGCTGTTAGTCCAAACTTCCATGGCTACACCTTC
clone size: few
D gene: -
J gene: TRBJ1-2
V gene: TRBV29-1

CDR3 protein: CASSQTGSFYEQYF
CDR3 DNA: TGTGCCAGCAGCCAAACCGGGAGTTTCTACGAGCAGTACTTC
clone size: -
D gene: -
J gene: TRBJ2-7
V gene: TRBV14

CDR3 protein: CASISSTGEGYTF
CDR3 DNA: TGTGCCAGCATCTCGTCGACAGGGGAGGGCTACACCTTC
clone size: once
D gene: TRBD1
J gene: TRBJ1-2
V gene: TRBV5-6

CDR3 protein: CASSVQESSYNSPLHF
CDR3 DNA: TGTGCCAGCAGCGTTCAAGAGTCGTCCTATAATTCACCCCTCCACTTT
clone size: -
D gene: -
J gene: TRBJ1-6
V gene: TRBV9

CDR3 protein: CACRTGEGEKLFF
CDR3 DNA: TGTGCCTGCCGTACAGGGGAAGGCGAAAAACTGTTTTTT
clone size: -
D gene: TRBD1
J gene: TRBJ1-4
V gene: TRBV30

CDR3 protein: CASRPPGASDTDTQYF
CDR3 DNA: TGTGCCAGCAGGCCCCCAGGGGCCTCTGACACAGATACGCAGTATTTT
clone size: -
D gene: -
J gene: TRBJ2-3
V gene: TRBV11-2

CDR3 protein: CASSELGASQKLFF
CDR3 DNA: TGTGCCAGCAGTGAATTAGGAGCTTCACAAAAACTGTTTTTT
clone size: -
D gene: -
J gene: TRBJ1-4
V gene: TRBV25-1

CDR3 protein: CASSSASGRQNTGELFF
CDR3 DNA: TGTGCCAGCAGTTCCGCCTCGGGACGGCAAAACACCGGGGAGCTGTTTTTT
clone size: -
D gene: -
J gene: TRBJ2-2
V gene: TRBV3-1/TRBV3-2

CDR3 protein: CASSPYRGGTGNTEAFF
CDR3 DNA: TGCGCCAGCAGCCCGTACAGGGGGGGGACTGGGAACACTGAAGCTTTCTTT
clone size: -
D gene: TRBD1
J gene: TRBJ1-1
V gene: TRBV5-1

CDR3 protein: CASTLWTGLNTEAFF
CDR3 DNA: TGTGCCAGCACCCTCTGGACAGGTTTGAACACTGAAGCTTTCTTT
clone size: -
D gene: TRBD1
J gene: TRBJ1-1
V gene: TRBV9

CDR3 protein: CASSLSAGYTGELFF
CDR3 DNA: TGTGCCAGCAGTTTGTCGGCAGGGTACACCGGGGAGCTGTTTTTT
clone size: -
D gene: -
J gene: TRBJ2-2
V gene: TRBV27

CDR3 protein: CASSYSEDRGTEAFF
CDR3 DNA: TGTGCCAGCAGTTACTCGGAAGACAGGGGCACTGAAGCTTTCTTT
clone size: -
D gene: TRBD1
J gene: TRBJ1-1
V gene: TRBV6-5

CDR3 protein: CASSYSTGLTEAFF
CDR3 DNA: TGTGCCAGCAGTTACTCGACAGGGCTCACTGAAGCTTTCTTT
clone size: -
D gene: TRBD1
J gene: TRBJ1-1
V gene: TRBV6-2/TRBV6-3

CDR3 protein: CASSSGQGGQPQHF
CDR3 DNA: TGTGCCAGCAGCTCAGGACAGGGAGGCCAGCCCCAGCATTTT
clone size: -
D gene: TRBD1
J gene: TRBJ1-5
V gene: TRBV7-2

CDR3 protein: CASISNSGRDTIGANQPQHF
CDR3 DNA: TGTGCCAGCATCTCAAACTCGGGTCGGGACACAATTGGGGCAAATCAGCCCCAGCATTTT
clone size: -
D gene: -
J gene: TRBJ1-5
V gene: TRBV3-1/TRBV3-2

CDR3 protein: CASEPYDRGSEAFF
CDR3 DNA: TGTGCCAGCGAACCATACGACAGGGGCTCTGAAGCTTTCTTT
clone size: -
D gene: TRBD1
J gene: TRBJ1-1
V gene: TRBV28

CDR3 protein: CASSFGATEQFF
CDR3 DNA: TGTGCCAGCAGTTTTGGAGCTACTGAGCAGTTCTTC
clone size: -
D gene: -
J gene: TRBJ2-1
V gene: TRBV12-3/TRBV12-4

CDR3 protein: CASSQDRRGYTF
CDR3 DNA: TGCGCCAGCAGCCAAGATAGACGGGGCTACACCTTC
clone size: once
D gene: -
J gene: TRBJ1-2
V gene: TRBV4-3

CDR3 protein: CASSRDPVLTRDVQYF
CDR3 DNA: TGTGCCAGCAGTAGGGATCCAGTACTTACGAGAGATGTGCAGTACTTC
clone size: -
D gene: -
J gene: TRBJ2-7
V gene: TRBV6-2/TRBV6-3

CDR3 protein: CAISEGGGLETQYF
CDR3 DNA: TGTGCCATCAGTGAAGGGGGGGGGCTGGAGACCCAGTACTTC
clone size: -
D gene: -
J gene: TRBJ2-5
V gene: TRBV10-3

CDR3 protein: CASTLGASLAKNIQYF
CDR3 DNA: TGTGCCAGCACCTTAGGGGCCAGTCTAGCCAAAAACATTCAGTACTTC
clone size: -
D gene: -
J gene: TRBJ2-4
V gene: TRBV7-9

CDR3 protein: CASSQEPQARLAKNIQYF
CDR3 DNA: TGTGCCAGCAGCCAAGAGCCCCAAGCCCGTTTAGCCAAAAACATTCAGTACTTC
clone size: -
D gene: -
J gene: TRBJ2-4
V gene: TRBV3-1/TRBV3-2

CDR3 protein: CASSPSGASTDTQYF
CDR3 DNA: TGTGCCAGCAGCCCTAGCGGAGCCAGCACAGATACGCAGTATTTT
clone size: -
D gene: TRBD2
J gene: TRBJ2-3
V gene: TRBV7-2

CDR3 protein: CASSMGTAYQPQHF
CDR3 DNA: TGTGCCAGTAGTATGGGGACAGCATATCAGCCCCAGCATTTT
clone size: -
D gene: TRBD1
J gene: TRBJ1-5
V gene: TRBV19

CDR3 protein: CASGRENYPGELFF
CDR3 DNA: TGTGCCAGTGGCAGAGAGAACTACCCCGGGGAGCTGTTTTTT
clone size: once
D gene: -
J gene: TRBJ2-2
V gene: TRBV3-1/TRBV3-2

CDR3 protein: CASSYTSGRADEQFF
CDR3 DNA: TGCGCCAGCAGCTATACTAGCGGGAGGGCCGATGAGCAGTTCTTC
clone size: -
D gene: TRBD2
J gene: TRBJ2-1
V gene: TRBV5-1

CDR3 protein: CAWSVREQFF
CDR3 DNA: TGTGCCTGGAGTGTTAGGGAGCAGTTCTTC
clone size: -
D gene: -
J gene: TRBJ2-1
V gene: TRBV30

CDR3 protein: CASSLGSGPNEQFF
CDR3 DNA: TGTGCCAGCAGCTTAGGCTCCGGCCCCAATGAGCAGTTCTTC
clone size: -
D gene: -
J gene: TRBJ2-1
V gene: TRBV7-9

CDR3 protein: CASSPFSGTGYGYTF
CDR3 DNA: TGTGCCAGCAGCCCTTTCTCCGGGACAGGGTATGGCTACACCTTC
clone size: -
D gene: TRBD1
J gene: TRBJ1-2
V gene: TRBV11-2

CDR3 protein: CASRSGTLGGEQYF
CDR3 DNA: TGTGCCAGCAGGTCCGGGACTCTGGGAGGAGAGCAGTACTTC
clone size: -
D gene: -
J gene: TRBJ2-7
V gene: TRBV11-1

CDR3 protein: CASSYEDQDTYEQYF
CDR3 DNA: TGTGCCAGCAGTTACGAGGATCAGGACACCTACGAGCAGTACTTC
clone size: -
D gene: -
J gene: TRBJ2-7
V gene: TRBV6-2/TRBV6-3

CDR3 protein: CASSQRKTPHATNEKLFF
CDR3 DNA: TGTGCCAGCAGCCAAAGAAAAACCCCACATGCAACTAATGAAAAACTGTTTTTT
clone size: -
D gene: -
J gene: TRBJ1-4
V gene: TRBV4-2

CDR3 protein: CAAEGLIWSDTQYF
CDR3 DNA: TGTGCCGCAGAAGGTTTGATTTGGTCAGATACGCAGTATTTT
clone size: -
D gene: -
J gene: TRBJ2-3
V gene: TRBV6-5

CDR3 protein: CASSEAHAGAYSNQPQHF
CDR3 DNA: TGTGCCAGCAGTGAAGCGCATGCGGGCGCTTATAGCAATCAGCCCCAGCATTTT
clone size: once
D gene: -
J gene: TRBJ1-5
V gene: TRBV2

CDR3 protein: CASSYHGRTRSSPLHF
CDR3 DNA: TGCGCCAGCAGCTACCACGGGAGGACGCGGTCTTCACCCCTCCACTTT
clone size: -
D gene: -
J gene: TRBJ1-6
V gene: TRBV5-1

CDR3 protein: CASSQGLAGDEQFF
CDR3 DNA: TGTGCCAGCAGCCAGGGACTAGCGGGAGATGAGCAGTTCTTC
clone size: -
D gene: TRBD2
J gene: TRBJ2-1
V gene: TRBV28

CDR3 protein: CASSGTNTEAFF
CDR3 DNA: TGTGCCAGCAGCGGGACGAACACTGAAGCTTTCTTT
clone size: -
D gene: -
J gene: TRBJ1-1
V gene: TRBV9

CDR3 protein: CASSSMPAGEEQFF
CDR3 DNA: TGTGCCAGCAGCTCAATGCCAGCGGGAGAAGAGCAGTTCTTC
clone size: -
D gene: TRBD2
J gene: TRBJ2-1
V gene: TRBV7-3

CDR3 protein: CSGGGETQYF
CDR3 DNA: TGCAGTGGTGGAGGAGAGACCCAGTACTTC
clone size: once
D gene: -
J gene: TRBJ2-5
V gene: TRBV20-1

CDR3 protein: CASSTDRDGQYF
CDR3 DNA: TGTGCCAGTAGTACCGACAGGGATGGGCAGTACTTC
clone size: -
D gene: TRBD1
J gene: TRBJ2-7
V gene: TRBV19

CDR3 protein: CASSELQPQHF
CDR3 DNA: TGTGCCAGCAGTGAGCTCCAGCCCCAGCATTTT
clone size: -
D gene: -
J gene: TRBJ1-5
V gene: TRBV6-4

CDR3 protein: CASSYSPTNYGYTF
CDR3 DNA: TGTGCCAGCAGTTACTCGCCAACTAACTATGGCTACACCTTC
clone size: -
D gene: -
J gene: TRBJ1-2
V gene: TRBV6-5

CDR3 protein: CASSTGETPPEAFF
CDR3 DNA: TGTGCCAGTAGTACAGGGGAGACTCCTCCAGAAGCTTTCTTT
clone size: -
D gene: -
J gene: TRBJ1-1
V gene: TRBV19

CDR3 protein: CASSLQYTGELFF
CDR3 DNA: TGTGCCAGCAGCTTACAGTACACCGGGGAGCTGTTTTTT
clone size: -
D gene: -
J gene: TRBJ2-2
V gene: TRBV11-2